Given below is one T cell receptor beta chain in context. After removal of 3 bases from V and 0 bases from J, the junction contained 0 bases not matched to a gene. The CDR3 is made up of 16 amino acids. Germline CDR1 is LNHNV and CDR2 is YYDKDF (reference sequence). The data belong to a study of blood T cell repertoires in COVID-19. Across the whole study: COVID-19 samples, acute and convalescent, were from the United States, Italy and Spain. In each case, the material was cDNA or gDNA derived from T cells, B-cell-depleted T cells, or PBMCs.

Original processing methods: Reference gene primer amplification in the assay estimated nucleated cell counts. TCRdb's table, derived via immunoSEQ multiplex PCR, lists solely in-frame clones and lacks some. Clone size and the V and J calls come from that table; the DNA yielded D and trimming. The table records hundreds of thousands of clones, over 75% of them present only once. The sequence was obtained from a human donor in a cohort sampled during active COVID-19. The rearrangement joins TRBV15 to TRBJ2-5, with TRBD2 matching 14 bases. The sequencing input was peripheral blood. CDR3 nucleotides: TGTGCCACCAGCAGGGGACTAGCGGGGGACCAAGAGACCCAGTACTTC. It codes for CATSRGLAGDQETQYF.